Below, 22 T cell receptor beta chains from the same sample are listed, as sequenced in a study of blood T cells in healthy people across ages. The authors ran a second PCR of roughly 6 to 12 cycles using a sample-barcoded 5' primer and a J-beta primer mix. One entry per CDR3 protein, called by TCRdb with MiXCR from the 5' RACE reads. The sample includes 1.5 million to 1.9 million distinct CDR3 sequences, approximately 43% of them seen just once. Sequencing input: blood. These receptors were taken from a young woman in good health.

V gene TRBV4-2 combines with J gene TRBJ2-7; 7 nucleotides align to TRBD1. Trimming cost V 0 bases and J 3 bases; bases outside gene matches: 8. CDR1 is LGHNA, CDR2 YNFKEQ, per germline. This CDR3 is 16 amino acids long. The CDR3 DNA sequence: TGTGCCAGCAGCCAAGATCCGGGACAGATTATCTACGAGCAGTACTTC. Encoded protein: CASSQDPGQIIYEQYF.

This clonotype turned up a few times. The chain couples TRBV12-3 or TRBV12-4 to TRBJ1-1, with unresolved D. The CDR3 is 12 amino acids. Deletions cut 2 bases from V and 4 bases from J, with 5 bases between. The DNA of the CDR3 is TGTGCCAGCAGTTTAAGACGCACTGAAGCTTTCTTT. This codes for CASSLRRTEAFF.

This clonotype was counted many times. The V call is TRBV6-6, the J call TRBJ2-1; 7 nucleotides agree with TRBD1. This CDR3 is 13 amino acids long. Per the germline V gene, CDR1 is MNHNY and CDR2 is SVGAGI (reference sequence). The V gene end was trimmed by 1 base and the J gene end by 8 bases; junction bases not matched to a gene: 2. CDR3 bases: TGTGCCAGCAGTTACTACAGGGGCGATGAGCAGTTCTTC. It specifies CASSYYRGDEQFF.

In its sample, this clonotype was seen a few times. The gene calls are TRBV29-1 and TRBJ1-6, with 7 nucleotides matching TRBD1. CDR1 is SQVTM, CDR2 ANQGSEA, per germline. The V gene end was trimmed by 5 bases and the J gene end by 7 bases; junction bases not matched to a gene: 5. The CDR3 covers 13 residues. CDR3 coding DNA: TGCAGCGTTAGGGACAGCACCAATTCACCCCTCCACTTT. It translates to CSVRDSTNSPLHF.

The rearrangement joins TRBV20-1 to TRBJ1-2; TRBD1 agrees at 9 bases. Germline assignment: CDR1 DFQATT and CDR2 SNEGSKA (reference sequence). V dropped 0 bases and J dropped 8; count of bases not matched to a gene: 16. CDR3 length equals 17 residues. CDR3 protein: CSARDRRGTGLREGYTF. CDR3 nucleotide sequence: TGCAGTGCTAGAGACAGAAGAGGGACAGGGTTGAGAGAGGGCTACACCTTC.

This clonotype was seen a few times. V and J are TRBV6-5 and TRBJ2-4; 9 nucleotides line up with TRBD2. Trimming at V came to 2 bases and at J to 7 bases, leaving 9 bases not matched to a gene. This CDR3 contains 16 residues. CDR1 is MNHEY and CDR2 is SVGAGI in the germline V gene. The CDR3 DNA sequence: TGTGCCAGCAGTTACCAGGCTAGCGGGGTGGGGAACATTCAGTACTTC. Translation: CASSYQASGVGNIQYF.

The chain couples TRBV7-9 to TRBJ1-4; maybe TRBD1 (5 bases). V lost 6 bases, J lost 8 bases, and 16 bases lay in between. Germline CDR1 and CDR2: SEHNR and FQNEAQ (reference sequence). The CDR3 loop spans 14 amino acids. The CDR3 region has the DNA TGTGCCAGCAGTTTCCTGACGGGGGAGGAAAAACTGTTTTTT. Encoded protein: CASSFLTGEEKLFF.

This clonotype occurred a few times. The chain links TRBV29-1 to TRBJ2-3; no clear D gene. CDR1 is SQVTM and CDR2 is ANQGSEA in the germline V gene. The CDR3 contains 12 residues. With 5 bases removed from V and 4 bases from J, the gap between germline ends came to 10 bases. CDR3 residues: CSVHSVADTQYF. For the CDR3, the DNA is TGCAGCGTTCATTCTGTAGCAGATACGCAGTATTTT.

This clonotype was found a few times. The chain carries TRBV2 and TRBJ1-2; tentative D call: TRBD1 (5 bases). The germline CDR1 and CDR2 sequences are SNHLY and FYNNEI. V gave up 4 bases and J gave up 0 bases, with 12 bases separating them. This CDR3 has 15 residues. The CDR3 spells CASSARVISNYGYTF. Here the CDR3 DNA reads TGTGCCAGCAGTGCCAGGGTAATATCTAACTATGGCTACACCTTC.

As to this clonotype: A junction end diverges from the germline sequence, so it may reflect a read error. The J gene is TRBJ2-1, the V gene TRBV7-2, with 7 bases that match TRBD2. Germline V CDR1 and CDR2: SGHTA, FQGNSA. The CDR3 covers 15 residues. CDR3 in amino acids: CASSLAVHRGNEQFF. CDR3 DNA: TGTGCCAGCAGCCTAGCGGTTCATCGCGGCAATGAGCAGTTCTTC.

The CDR3 region has the DNA TGCAGTTACTCAAGGACTAGCGGGGGCGATGAGCAGTTCTTC. Residues: CSYSRTSGGDEQFF. This sequence joins TRBV20-1 and TRBJ2-1; TRBD2 matches at 13 bases. Germline V gives CDR1 DFQATT, CDR2 SNEGSKA (reference sequence). Germline trimming cut 8 bases from V and 8 bases from J; bases unmatched to any gene: 9. This CDR3 comprises 14 residues.

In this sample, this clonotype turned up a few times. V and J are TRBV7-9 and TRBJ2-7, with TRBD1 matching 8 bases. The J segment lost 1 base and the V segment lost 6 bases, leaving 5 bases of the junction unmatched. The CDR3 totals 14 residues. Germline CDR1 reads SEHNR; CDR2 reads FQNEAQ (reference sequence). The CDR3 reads CASSDDRGSYEQYF. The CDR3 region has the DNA TGTGCCAGCAGTGATGACAGGGGATCCTACGAGCAGTACTTC.

CDR3 protein: CATRGVAGDEGVNEQFF. For the CDR3, the DNA is TGTGCCACCCGGGGAGTAGCGGGGGATGAGGGAGTGAATGAGCAGTTCTTC. This rearrangement joins TRBV6-6 to TRBJ2-1; TRBD2 matches at 9 bases. Per germline, CDR1 MNHNY and CDR2 SVGAGI (reference sequence). This CDR3 is built from 17 residues. V was clipped by 10 bases and J by 7 bases; unmatched bases: 20.

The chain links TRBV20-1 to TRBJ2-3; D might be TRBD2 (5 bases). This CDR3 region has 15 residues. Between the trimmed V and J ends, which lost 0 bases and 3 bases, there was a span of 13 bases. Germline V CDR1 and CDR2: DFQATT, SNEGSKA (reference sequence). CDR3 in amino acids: CSARDPVGVTDTQYF. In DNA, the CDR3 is TGCAGTGCTAGAGATCCTGTGGGAGTAACAGATACGCAGTATTTT.

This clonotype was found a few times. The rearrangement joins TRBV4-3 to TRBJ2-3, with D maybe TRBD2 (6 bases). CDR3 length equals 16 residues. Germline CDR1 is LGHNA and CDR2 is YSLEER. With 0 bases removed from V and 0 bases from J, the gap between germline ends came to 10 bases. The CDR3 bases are TGCGCCAGCAGCCAAGACGAGGGAGGAAGCACAGATACGCAGTATTTT. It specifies CASSQDEGGSTDTQYF.

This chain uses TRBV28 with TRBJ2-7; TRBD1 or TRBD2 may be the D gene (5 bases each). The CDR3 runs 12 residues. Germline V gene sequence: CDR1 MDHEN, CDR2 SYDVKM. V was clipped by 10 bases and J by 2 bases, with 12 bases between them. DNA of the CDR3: TGTGCCATAGGGACGGCGACCTACGAGCAGTACTTC. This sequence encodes CAIGTATYEQYF.

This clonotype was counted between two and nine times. CDR3 sequence reads: CSVQPYRTNEKLFF. The CDR3 coding sequence is TGCAGCGTCCAACCTTACAGGACTAATGAAAAACTGTTTTTT. The rearrangement links TRBV29-1 to TRBJ1-4; D perhaps matches TRBD1 (5 bases). CDR1 is SQVTM and CDR2 is ANQGSEA in the germline V gene. This CDR3 contains 14 residues. The V and J ends lost 6 bases and 2 bases respectively, with 13 bases between them.

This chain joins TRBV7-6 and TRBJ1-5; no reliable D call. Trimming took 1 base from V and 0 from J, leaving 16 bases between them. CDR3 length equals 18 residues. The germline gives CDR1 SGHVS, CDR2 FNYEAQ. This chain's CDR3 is CASSLGREFVDSNQPQHF. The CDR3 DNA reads TGTGCCAGCAGCTTAGGGAGGGAGTTCGTAGATAGCAATCAGCCCCAGCATTTT.

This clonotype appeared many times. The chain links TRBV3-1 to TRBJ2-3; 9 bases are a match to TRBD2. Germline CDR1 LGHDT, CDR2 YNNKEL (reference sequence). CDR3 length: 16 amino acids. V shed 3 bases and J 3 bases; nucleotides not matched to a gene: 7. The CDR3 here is CASSQLAGGLTDTQYF. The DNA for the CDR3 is TGTGCCAGCAGCCAGCTTGCGGGGGGGCTAACAGATACGCAGTATTTT.

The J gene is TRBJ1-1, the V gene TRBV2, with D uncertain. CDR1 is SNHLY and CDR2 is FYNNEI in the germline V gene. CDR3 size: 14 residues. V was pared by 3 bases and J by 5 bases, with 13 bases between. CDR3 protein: CASSDGLPGTEAFF. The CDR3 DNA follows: TGTGCCAGCAGTGACGGCCTCCCGGGGACTGAAGCTTTCTTT.

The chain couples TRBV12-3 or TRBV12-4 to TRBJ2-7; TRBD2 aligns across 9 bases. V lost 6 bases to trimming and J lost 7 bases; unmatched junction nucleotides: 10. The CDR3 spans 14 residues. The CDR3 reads CASSRGTAGGEQYF. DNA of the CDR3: TGTGCCAGCAGCAGAGGGACCGCGGGGGGGGAGCAGTACTTC.

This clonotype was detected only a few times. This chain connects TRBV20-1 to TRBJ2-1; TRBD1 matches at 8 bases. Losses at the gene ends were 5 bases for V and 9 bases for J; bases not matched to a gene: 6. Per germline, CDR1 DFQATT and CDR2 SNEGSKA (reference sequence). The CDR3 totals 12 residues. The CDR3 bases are TGCAGTGCTGTGGACAGGGTGGCTGAGCAGTTCTTC. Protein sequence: CSAVDRVAEQFF.